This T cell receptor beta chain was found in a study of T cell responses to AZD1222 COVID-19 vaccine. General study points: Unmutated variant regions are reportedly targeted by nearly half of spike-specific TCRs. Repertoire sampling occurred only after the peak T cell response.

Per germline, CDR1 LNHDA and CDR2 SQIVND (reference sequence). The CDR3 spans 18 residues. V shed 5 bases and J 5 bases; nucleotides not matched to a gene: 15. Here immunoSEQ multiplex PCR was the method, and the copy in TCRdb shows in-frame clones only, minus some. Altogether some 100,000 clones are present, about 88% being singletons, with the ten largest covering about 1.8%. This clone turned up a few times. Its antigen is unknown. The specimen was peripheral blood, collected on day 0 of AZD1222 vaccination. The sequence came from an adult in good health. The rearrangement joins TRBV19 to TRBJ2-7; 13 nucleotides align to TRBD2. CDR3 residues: CASSSGLAGVVGIDEQYF. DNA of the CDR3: TGTGCCAGTAGTTCCGGACTAGCGGGAGTGGTCGGGATTGACGAGCAGTACTTC. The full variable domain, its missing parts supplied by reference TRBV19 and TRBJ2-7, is DGGITQSPKYLFRKEGQNVTLSCEQNLNHDAMYWYRQDPGQGLRLIYYSQIVNDFQKGDIAEGYSVSREKKESFPLTVTSAQKNPTAFYLCASSSGLAGVVGIDEQYFGPGTRLTVT.